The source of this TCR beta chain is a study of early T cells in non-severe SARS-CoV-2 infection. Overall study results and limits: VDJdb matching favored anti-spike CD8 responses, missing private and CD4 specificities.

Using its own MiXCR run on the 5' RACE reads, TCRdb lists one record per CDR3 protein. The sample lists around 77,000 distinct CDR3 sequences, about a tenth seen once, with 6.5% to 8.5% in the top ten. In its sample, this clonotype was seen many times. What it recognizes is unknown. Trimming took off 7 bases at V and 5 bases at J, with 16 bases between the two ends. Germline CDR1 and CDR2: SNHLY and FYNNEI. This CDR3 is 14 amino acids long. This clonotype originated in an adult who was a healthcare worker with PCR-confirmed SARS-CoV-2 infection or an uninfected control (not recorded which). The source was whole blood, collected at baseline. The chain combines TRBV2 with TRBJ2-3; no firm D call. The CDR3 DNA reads TGTGCCAGCAAAGTCGAGCCGGGTCAAGATACGCAGTATTTT. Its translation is CASKVEPGQDTQYF. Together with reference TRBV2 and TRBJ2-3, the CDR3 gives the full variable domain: EPEVTQTPSHQVTQMGQEVILRCVPISNHLYFYWYRQILGQKVEFLVSFYNNEISEKSEIFDDQFSVERPDGSNFTLKIRSTKLEDSAMYFCASKVEPGQDTQYFGPGTRLTVL.